A single sample is the source of the 20 T cell receptor beta chains below, sequenced in a study of shared clonotypes between healthy human individuals (dated by TCRdb to 2020 to 2022). CD8 naive samples were CD45RO-negative cells positively selected for CCR7, giving a CD45RA+CCR7+ population that excluded TemRA cells. The library was made by the immunoSEQ multiplex PCR assay. TCRdb took this table from immuneACCESS and kept in-frame rearrangements with V and J called. Such tables lack part of the clones; where checked against another copy, unresolved V genes explain under half of the gap, and the rest is unexplained. This sample comprises approximately 590,000 clones, about 95% of them detected only once. About 0.11% of the sample is held by the ten biggest clonotypes. Sequences were obtained from naive CD8+ T cells sorted from blood. The sample's cell subset or site label, in plain terms: CD45RA+CCR7+. Source of these receptors: a woman aged 30 to 39 in good health.

The genes are TRBV27 and TRBJ2-7; 8 positions agree with TRBD1. The V gene's germline CDR1 is MNHEY and CDR2 SMNVEV (reference sequence). The CDR3 is 14 amino acids. V shed 5 bases and J 5 bases; nucleotides not matched to a gene: 8. CDR3 amino acids: CASSPFDRGNEQYF. The CDR3, as DNA: TGTGCCAGCAGTCCCTTCGACAGGGGCAACGAGCAGTACTTC.

The chain is built from TRBV6-5 and TRBJ1-1, with TRBD1 identical over 9 bases. With 7 bases clipped from V and 5 bases from J, the junction kept 8 bases outside the gene matches. The CDR3 consists of 14 residues. CDR1 MNHEY and CDR2 SVGAGI come from the germline V gene. CDR3 bases: TGTGCCAGCACCATTGACAGGGGGAAAACTGAAGCTTTCTTT. It specifies CASTIDRGKTEAFF.

The V and J genes are TRBV13 and TRBJ1-2, with a possible D match to TRBD1 (5 bases). Deletions cut 5 bases from V and 5 bases from J, with 9 bases between. The CDR3 runs to 12 residues. From germline, CDR1 is PRHDT and CDR2 FYEKMQ (reference sequence). The CDR3 DNA is TGTGCCAGCAGCCCCGGGACTTATGGCTACACCTTC. Protein product: CASSPGTYGYTF.

V usage is TRBV29-1 and J usage is TRBJ2-1, with D perhaps matching TRBD1 (6 bases). The V gene lost 5 bases and the J gene lost 2 bases, with 13 bases spanning the gap. Germline CDR1 and CDR2: SQVTM and ANQGSEA. This CDR3 is 14 amino acids long. In DNA, the CDR3 is TGCAGCGTTTCCTTCAGGGGTCCCTACAATGAGCAGTTCTTC. It is translated as CSVSFRGPYNEQFF.

V gene TRBV29-1 combines with J gene TRBJ2-1, with D perhaps matching TRBD2 (5 bases). Per the germline V gene, CDR1 is SQVTM and CDR2 is ANQGSEA. This CDR3 is 15 amino acids long. V was trimmed by 4 bases and J by 4 bases, leaving 17 bases between them. This CDR3 is CSVAERQRIYNEQFF. The CDR3 region has the DNA TGCAGCGTTGCGGAAAGGCAGCGGATATACAATGAGCAGTTCTTC.

The chain has TRBV7-9 and TRBJ2-1, with 9 positions matching TRBD2. V was clipped by 1 base and J by 5 bases; unmatched bases: 3. The CDR3 is made up of 15 amino acids. CDR1 is SEHNR and CDR2 is FQNEAQ in the germline V gene (reference sequence). The CDR3 bases are TGTGCCAGCAGCTTAGGACTAGCGGTAAACAATGAGCAGTTCTTC. This gives the protein CASSLGLAVNNEQFF.

The chain couples TRBV7-9 to TRBJ2-1; 9 bases are a match to TRBD2. Trimming removed 8 bases from V and 6 bases from J; junction bases left unmatched: 5. Germline V lookup: CDR1 SEHNR, CDR2 FQNEAQ (reference sequence). The CDR3 is 13 amino acids. Written as DNA, the CDR3 is TGTGCCAGCCAGGCTAGCGGGGCCAATGAGCAGTTCTTC. It is translated as CASQASGANEQFF.

The chain joins TRBV5-5 to TRBJ2-7; 9 bases are a match to TRBD2. CDR1 is SGHKS and CDR2 is YYEKEE in the germline V gene (reference sequence). Trimming took 2 bases from V and 3 from J; bases not matched to a gene: 3. This CDR3 is 14 amino acids long. The CDR3 protein is CASSFAGGNYEQYF. CDR3 nucleotide sequence: TGTGCCAGCAGCTTCGCGGGAGGGAACTACGAGCAGTACTTC.

J is TRBJ2-1 and V is TRBV7-2, with D maybe TRBD2 (6 bases). The germline CDR1 and CDR2 sequences are SGHTA and FQGNSA. The CDR3 is 16 amino acids. The ends were cut back, 5 bases at V and 2 bases at J, with 16 bases in the middle. The CDR3 protein is CASSLLGEDPYNEQFF. The DNA of the CDR3 is TGTGCCAGCAGCCTTCTGGGGGAGGATCCCTACAATGAGCAGTTCTTC. Drawing the rest from reference TRBV7-2 and TRBJ2-1, the complete variable domain is GAGVSQSPSNKVTEKGKDVELRCDPISGHTALYWYRQSLGQGLEFLIYFQGNSAPDKSGLPSDRFSAERTGGSVSTLTIQRTQQEDSAVYLCASSLLGEDPYNEQFFGPGTRLTVL.

The chain joins TRBV10-3 to TRBJ2-7, with 7 bases that match TRBD2. The V and J ends lost 2 bases and 5 bases, in that order; junction bases with no gene match: 3. Per the germline V gene, CDR1 is ENHRY and CDR2 is SYGVKD. The CDR3 totals 13 residues. DNA for the CDR3: TGTGCCATCAGTGAGGGGACTATTAACGAGCAGTACTTC. As protein: CAISEGTINEQYF.

The V gene is TRBV28, the J gene TRBJ2-7, with D unresolved. Trimming shortened V by 3 bases and J by 6 bases, and 6 bases separated the two germline ends. Looked up from germline, CDR1 is MDHEN and CDR2 is SYDVKM. There are 11 residues in the CDR3. CDR3 coding DNA: TGTGCCAGCAGTTTTCCCCCCGAGCAGTACTTC. Amino acids: CASSFPPEQYF.

This clone was seen just once. This rearrangement joins TRBV2 to TRBJ1-4; D call uncertain. Trimming left V 9 bases short and J 4 bases short, with 12 bases between. CDR1 and CDR2 from the germline V gene are SNHLY and FYNNEI. The CDR3 contains 13 residues. This CDR3 reads CARMDPNNEKLFF. The CDR3 nucleotides are TGTGCCAGAATGGACCCAAATAATGAAAAACTGTTTTTT.

The J gene is TRBJ2-1, the V gene TRBV27, with a possible D match to TRBD2 (6 bases). CDR3 length: 16 amino acids. From germline, CDR1 is MNHEY and CDR2 SMNVEV (reference sequence). Trimming took off 8 bases at V and 0 bases at J, with 17 bases between the two ends. For the CDR3, the DNA is TGTGCCAGCGCCGAAGCTAGCGTGACCTCCTACAATGAGCAGTTCTTC. Translating gives CASAEASVTSYNEQFF.

The chain combines TRBV5-1 with TRBJ2-4; TRBD2 is a possible D gene (7 bases). The CDR3 spans 17 residues. V was cut by 3 bases and J by 1 base, with 17 bases left in between. Germline-derived CDR1 and CDR2 are SGHRS and YFSETQ. In DNA, the CDR3 is TGCGCCAGCAGCTGGGGGACGGCGGGGGCGGCCAAAAACATTCAGTACTTC. Its protein product is CASSWGTAGAAKNIQYF. Together with reference TRBV5-1 and TRBJ2-4, the CDR3 gives the full variable domain: KAGVTQTPRYLIKTRGQQVTLSCSPISGHRSVSWYQQTPGQGLQFLFEYFSETQRNKGNFPGRFSGRQFSNSRSEMNVSTLELGDSALYLCASSWGTAGAAKNIQYFGAGTRLSVL.

V usage is TRBV5-5 and J usage is TRBJ2-1; 11 bases are shared with TRBD2. Germline lookup yields CDR1 SGHKS and CDR2 YYEKEE (reference sequence). The junction had 6 bases not matched to a gene; V was cut back by 5 bases and J by 5 bases. CDR3 size: 15 residues. The CDR3 sequence: CASSAGTSGNNEQFF. The CDR3 DNA follows: TGTGCCAGCAGTGCCGGGACTAGCGGAAACAATGAGCAGTTCTTC.

The chain combines TRBV28 with TRBJ1-4, with no clear D. The germline V gene encodes CDR1 MDHEN and CDR2 SYDVKM. Trimming cost V 3 bases and J 7 bases, with 12 bases left between them. This CDR3 region has 14 residues. In DNA, the CDR3 is TGTGCCAGCAGTTTGATGGGAGGGAGTGAAAAACTGTTTTTT. Its protein product is CASSLMGGSEKLFF.

This clone has only one observation. The chain uses TRBV28 and TRBJ2-5; TRBD1 aligns across 8 bases. There are 17 residues in the CDR3. Trimming removed 2 bases from V and 5 bases from J; junction bases left unmatched: 13. Germline lookup yields CDR1 MDHEN and CDR2 SYDVKM. The CDR3 nucleotides are TGTGCCAGCAGTTTAAGGTGGACAGGGAGGTTGGGGGAGACCCAGTACTTC. Translating it yields CASSLRWTGRLGETQYF.

This rearrangement joins TRBV27 to TRBJ2-7; no reliable D call. The germline CDR1 and CDR2 sequences are MNHEY and SMNVEV (reference sequence). CDR3 length equals 14 residues. Trimming took 2 bases from V and 5 from J, leaving 13 bases between them. The chain's CDR3 is CASSLSVGLDEQYF. The CDR3 region has the DNA TGTGCCAGCAGTTTAAGTGTAGGGTTAGACGAGCAGTACTTC.

CDR3 DNA sequence: TGTGCCACCAGCAACCCAGGTAACAATGAGCAGTTCTTC. Its translation is CATSNPGNNEQFF. The rearrangement joins TRBV15 to TRBJ2-1; D unresolved. V lost 4 bases and J lost 5, with 9 bases in between. Germline V gene sequence: CDR1 LNHNV, CDR2 YYDKDF (reference sequence). The length of the CDR3 is 13 residues.

J is TRBJ1-5 and V is TRBV5-1; weak D call: TRBD1 (6 bases). V was pared by 2 bases and J by 8 bases, with 17 bases between. CDR3 length: 15 amino acids. Germline CDR1 and CDR2: SGHRS and YFSETQ. The CDR3 loop is CASSLGPGAGEPQHF. CDR3 DNA sequence: TGCGCCAGCAGCTTAGGACCGGGGGCGGGGGAGCCCCAGCATTTT.